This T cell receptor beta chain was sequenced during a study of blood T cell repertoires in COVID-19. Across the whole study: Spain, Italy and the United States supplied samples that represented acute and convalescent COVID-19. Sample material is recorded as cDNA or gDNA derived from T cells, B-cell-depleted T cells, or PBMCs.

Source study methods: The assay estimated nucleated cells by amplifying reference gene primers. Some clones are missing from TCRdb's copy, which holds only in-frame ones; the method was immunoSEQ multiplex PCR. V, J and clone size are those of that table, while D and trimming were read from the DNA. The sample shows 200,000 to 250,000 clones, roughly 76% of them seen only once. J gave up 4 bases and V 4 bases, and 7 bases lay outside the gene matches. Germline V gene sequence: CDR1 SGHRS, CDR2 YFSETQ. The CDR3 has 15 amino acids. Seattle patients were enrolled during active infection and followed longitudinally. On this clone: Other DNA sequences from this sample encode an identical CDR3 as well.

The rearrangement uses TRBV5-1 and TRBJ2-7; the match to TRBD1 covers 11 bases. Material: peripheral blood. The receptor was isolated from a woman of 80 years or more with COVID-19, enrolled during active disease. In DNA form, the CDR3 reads TGCGCCAGCAGCCCAGGGACAGGGGGACTTTACGAGCAGTACTTC. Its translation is CASSPGTGGLYEQYF.